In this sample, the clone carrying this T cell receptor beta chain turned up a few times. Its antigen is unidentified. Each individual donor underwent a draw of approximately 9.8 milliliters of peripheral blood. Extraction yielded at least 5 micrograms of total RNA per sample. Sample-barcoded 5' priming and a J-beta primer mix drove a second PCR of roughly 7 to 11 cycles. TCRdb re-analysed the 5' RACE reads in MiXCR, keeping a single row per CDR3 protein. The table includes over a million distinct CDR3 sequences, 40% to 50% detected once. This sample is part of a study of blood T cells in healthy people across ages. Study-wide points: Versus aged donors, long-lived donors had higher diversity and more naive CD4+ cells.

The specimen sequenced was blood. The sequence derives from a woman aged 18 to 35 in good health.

The CDR3 DNA is TGCAGTGCTCGAAGAACCGGGACTAGCGGGACTAGCTCCTACGAGCAGTACTTC. Translated, it gives CSARRTGTSGTSSYEQYF. This rearrangement joins TRBV20-1 to TRBJ2-7; 13 nucleotides agree with TRBD2. Germline-derived CDR1 and CDR2 are DFQATT and SNEGSKA (reference sequence). The V segment lost 5 bases and the J segment 0 bases; nucleotides outside the gene matches: 13. The CDR3 totals 18 residues.